The clone carrying this T cell receptor (beta chain) was observed a few times. Its antigen is currently unknown. The PCR employed 60 Vbeta primers together with 13 Jbeta primers. The protocol was immunoSEQ multiplex PCR, while the TCRdb copy is restricted to in-frame clones and leaves out a portion. The table has roughly 100,000 clones, roughly four fifths seen once. This CDR3 has 17 amino acids. Trimming cost V 3 bases and J 7 bases; bases outside gene matches: 12. The germline gives CDR1 MGHDK, CDR2 SYGVNS. The data were obtained in a study of cytomegalovirus exposure and HLA in healthy donors. Study overall: Around 83% of around 400 genotyped donors fell in the Caucasian-associated ancestry cluster.

Study-wide results and limits: Likely technical artifact: a cluster of highly shared sequence variants. Highest at DRB1 and lowest at HLA-C, TCR association rates differed among HLA loci in a later analysis.

Sequences were obtained from PBMCs. The source of this sequence is a man in his forties in good health and CMV-seronegative. V is TRBV25-1 and J is TRBJ2-3, with 11 bases lining up with TRBD2. CDR3 nucleotide sequence: TGTGCCAGCAGTGAGTCGGGACTAGCGGATGGGAGAAATACGCAGTATTTT. It yields the protein CASSESGLADGRNTQYF.